This paragraph reports one T cell receptor (beta chain). Its specificity is unknown. At one boundary the junction diverges from the germline segment, which might be a read error. CDR1 and CDR2 (germline): DFQATT, SNEGSKA (reference sequence). There are 11 residues in the CDR3. This sample stems from a study of post-analysis software for immune sequencing data. Study conclusions and caveats: Strong co-clustering by F measure was evident for samples that had been prepared in the same batch. Patients carried a few TRBV segments more frequently than controls did, and TRBV5-6, TRBV5-1 and TRBV20-1 were among them.

Unique-molecular-identifier-tagged TCR beta cDNA libraries were used. Using its own MiXCR run on the PCR reads, TCRdb lists one record per CDR3 protein. The sample has approximately 160,000 distinct CDR3 sequences, over 25% seen once; the top ten hold 1.5%. Sequencing was carried out using blood. This TCR derives from a girl aged 5-17 years with multiple sclerosis. J is TRBJ1-4 and V is TRBV20-1; no clear D gene. CDR3 DNA sequence: TGCGGTGCTAGAGATAGCGAAAAACTGTTTTTT. This sequence encodes CGARDSEKLFF.